The 18 T cell receptor beta chains below come from one sample, sequenced in a study of chemoradiotherapy in HPV16-positive cancers. Sequenced by immunoSEQ multiplex PCR; TCRdb stores in-frame clones only, minus some. The table records 2,000 to 2,500 clones, approximately 91% of them present only once. The specimen was tumor tissue, collected from a patient who underwent chemoradiotherapy. These receptors all come from a human donor with HPV-associated anogenital cancer.

The chain is built from TRBV7-6 and TRBJ2-2; D possibly matches TRBD1 or TRBD2 (6 bases each). Looked up from germline, CDR1 is SGHVS and CDR2 is FNYEAQ. V was clipped by 5 bases and J by 5 bases, with 15 bases between them. CDR3 size: 15 residues. The CDR3 sequence: CASSTQTGGTGELFF. CDR3 DNA: TGTGCCAGCAGCACCCAGACAGGAGGGACCGGGGAGCTGTTTTTT.

This clone was seen only once. V gene TRBV13 combines with J gene TRBJ2-2, with 13 nucleotides matching TRBD2. V dropped 5 bases and J dropped 7; count of bases not matched to a gene: 7. This CDR3 has 16 residues. CDR1 and CDR2 (germline): PRHDT, FYEKMQ (reference sequence). Here the CDR3 DNA reads TGTGCCAGCAGCCAATGGGGGACTAGCGGGGTCGGGGAGCTGTTTTTT. It is translated as CASSQWGTSGVGELFF.

Written as DNA, the CDR3 is TGCGCCAGCAGCCTACCCGAGAGGGGGACCGGGGAGCTGTTTTTT. Amino acid sequence: CASSLPERGTGELFF. The chain recombines TRBV5-1 with TRBJ2-2; the D gene is possibly TRBD1 (6 bases). Germline assignment: CDR1 SGHRS and CDR2 YFSETQ. The CDR3 is 15 residues long. V was shortened by 4 bases and J by 5 bases, with 15 bases between the two germline ends.

V and J are TRBV5-4 and TRBJ2-6; 9 positions agree with TRBD1. Germline CDR1 and CDR2: SGHNT and YYREEE (reference sequence). The trim removed 3 bases at V and 1 base at J, leaving 8 bases unmatched. The length of the CDR3 is 18 residues. The CDR3 reads CASSYSGTGYSGANVLTF. CDR3 coding DNA: TGTGCCAGCAGCTACTCCGGGACAGGGTATTCTGGGGCCAACGTCCTGACTTTC.

This chain links TRBV29-1 with TRBJ2-1; D ambiguous. Germline V gene sequence: CDR1 SQVTM, CDR2 ANQGSEA. CDR3 length: 12 residues. V lost 6 bases and J 7 bases, leaving 13 bases between the germline ends. CDR3 region: CSVSHGENEQFF. The CDR3 DNA sequence: TGCAGCGTCTCCCATGGGGAAAATGAGCAGTTCTTC.

This chain uses TRBV19 with TRBJ1-5, with TRBD1 as a possible D gene (5 bases). The CDR3 sequence is 16 residues long. The V end lost 3 bases, the J end lost 6 bases, and 18 bases lay between the germline ends. Germline V gene lookup returns CDR1 LNHDA and CDR2 SQIVND (reference sequence). The CDR3 DNA is TGTGCCAGTAGTATCTCAACGGGAGGGGCACGTCAGCCCCAGCATTTT. This gives the protein CASSISTGGARQPQHF.

V gene TRBV2 combines with J gene TRBJ1-4, with 7 bases matching TRBD1. CDR3 length: 13 amino acids. V was pared by 6 bases and J by 8 bases, with 6 bases of the junction left unmatched. CDR1 is SNHLY, CDR2 FYNNEI, per germline. The CDR3 is CASRKGALEKLFF. Here the CDR3 DNA reads TGTGCCAGCAGGAAGGGGGCATTGGAAAAACTGTTTTTT.

This clone occurred a few times. V usage is TRBV7-6 and J usage is TRBJ2-7, with TRBD2 identical over 7 bases. Trimming cost V 1 base and J 3 bases; bases outside gene matches: 9. This CDR3 is built from 16 residues. From germline, CDR1 is SGHVS and CDR2 FNYEAQ. CDR3 nucleotide sequence: TGTGCCAGCAGCTTAGTGCCCTCTGGCGGGGGCTACGAGCAGTACTTC. This encodes CASSLVPSGGGYEQYF.

The CDR3 bases are TGTGCCAGCAGCTCTAGCGGGGGGGCGGATTATGAGCAGTTCTTC. This translates into CASSSSGGADYEQFF. The rearrangement links TRBV5-4 to TRBJ2-1; 12 bases match TRBD2. This CDR3 has 15 amino acids. Looked up from germline, CDR1 is SGHNT and CDR2 is YYREEE (reference sequence). V gave up 3 bases and J gave up 8 bases; unmatched junction bases: 6.

The chain couples TRBV4-2 to TRBJ1-5; D is uncertain. Germline V lookup: CDR1 LGHNA, CDR2 YNFKEQ. The CDR3 has 14 residues. Trimming shortened V by 1 base and J by 6 bases, and 10 bases separated the two germline ends. CDR3 protein: CASSQGTHPQPQHF. CDR3 coding DNA: TGTGCCAGCAGCCAAGGGACTCACCCTCAGCCCCAGCATTTT.

The V gene is TRBV11-3, the J gene TRBJ2-7, with a possible D match to TRBD2 (7 bases). With 0 bases removed from V and 5 bases from J, the gap between germline ends came to 11 bases. Germline V gene data show CDR1 as SGHNT and CDR2 as YENEEA. The CDR3 consists of 14 residues. CDR3 in amino acids: CASSLDGGHDEQYF. DNA for the CDR3: TGTGCCAGCAGCTTAGACGGGGGGCACGACGAGCAGTACTTC.

The rearrangement uses TRBV7-2 and TRBJ1-5, with TRBD1 as a possible D gene (5 bases). Germline lookup yields CDR1 SGHTA and CDR2 FQGNSA. CDR3 length: 15 amino acids. V lost 5 bases and J lost 6, with 17 bases in between. CDR3 sequence reads: CASSLGARESQPQHF. CDR3 nucleotide sequence: TGTGCCAGCAGCCTGGGCGCCAGGGAAAGTCAGCCCCAGCATTTT.

The chain joins TRBV2 to TRBJ2-5; 8 bases line up with TRBD2. Trimming cost V 1 base and J 4 bases; bases outside gene matches: 5. CDR1 SNHLY and CDR2 FYNNEI come from the germline V gene. The CDR3 consists of 15 residues. The CDR3 DNA follows: TGTGCCAGCAGTGAAGTCCCGGGGACTAGAGAGACCCAGTACTTC. Residues: CASSEVPGTRETQYF.

The chain recombines TRBV4-1 with TRBJ1-2, with 10 positions matching TRBD1. From germline, CDR1 is MGHRA and CDR2 YSYEKL. V shed 1 base, J shed 4 bases, and the junction held 3 bases outside the gene matches. The CDR3 sequence is 15 residues long. CDR3 region: CASSQGQGAVYGYTF. The CDR3 DNA reads as TGCGCCAGCAGCCAAGGACAGGGGGCCGTCTATGGCTACACCTTC.

The rearrangement joins TRBV30 to TRBJ2-6; D is unresolved. The V gene's germline CDR1 is GTSNPN and CDR2 SVGIG (reference sequence). CDR3 length equals 15 residues. The V and J ends lost 2 bases and 0 bases respectively, with 8 bases between them. DNA for the CDR3: TGTGCCTGGAGTTTACTCCCCTCTGGGGCCAACGTCCTGACTTTC. It codes for CAWSLLPSGANVLTF.

V usage is TRBV19 and J usage is TRBJ2-7; D may match TRBD1 or TRBD2 (5 bases each). Germline values: CDR1 LNHDA, CDR2 SQIVND (reference sequence). Trimming pared 3 bases from V and 3 bases from J, leaving 15 bases between. CDR3 size: 15 residues. CDR3 loop: CASSIAGAGFYEQYF. CDR3 nucleotide sequence: TGTGCCAGTAGTATCGCCGGGGCCGGCTTCTACGAGCAGTACTTC.

The rearrangement links TRBV5-6 to TRBJ1-1; D ambiguous. V gave up 4 bases and J gave up 5 bases, with 15 bases separating them. Germline-derived CDR1 and CDR2 are SGHDT and YYEEEE. The CDR3 has 14 amino acids. DNA of the CDR3: TGTGCCAGCAGCCCTATTGCGAGCGAGACTGAAGCTTTCTTT. Its protein product is CASSPIASETEAFF.

In its sample, this clone was seen once. V is TRBV9 and J is TRBJ1-4; D remains unclear. Germline CDR1 reads SGDLS; CDR2 reads YYNGEE. Between the trimmed V and J ends, which lost 1 base and 5 bases, there was a span of 12 bases. The CDR3 sequence is 15 residues long. The CDR3 nucleotides are TGTGCCAGCAGCGTATCCGACAACTCGAATGAAAAACTGTTTTTT. Translation: CASSVSDNSNEKLFF. The full variable domain, rest sourced from reference TRBV9 and TRBJ1-4, is DSGVTQTPKHLITATGQRVTLRCSPRSGDLSVYWYQQSLDQGLQFLIQYYNGEERAKGNILERFSAQQFPDLHSELNLSSLELGDSALYFCASSVSDNSNEKLFFGSGTQLSVL.